This T cell receptor (beta chain) stems from a study of sequential checkpoint blockade in melanoma. The treatment is: randomized to nivolumab then ipilimumab (arm A) or the reverse (arm B). Patients had received no earlier DNA-damaging chemotherapy. Between the trimmed V and J ends, which lost 8 bases and 5 bases, there was a span of 21 bases. CDR3 length: 15 residues. Germline V CDR1 and CDR2: SGDLS, YYNGEE. This clone is categorized as large. The method was immunoSEQ multiplex PCR; TCRdb's version includes in-frame clones alone and lacks a portion of them. In the table there are 400 to 600 clones, around 17% of which are singletons.

The rearrangement joins TRBV9 to TRBJ2-3; D is unresolved. The sample was tumor tissue (inferred from file names), taken from a patient given nivolumab and ipilimumab in sequence. This clonotype was sampled from a human donor with melanoma. CDR3 amino acids: CASNDGIVSGDTQYF. The CDR3 coding sequence is TGTGCCAGTAACGATGGGATCGTCTCGGGAGATACGCAGTATTTT.